The 15 T cell receptor beta chains below all came from one sample that was sequenced in a study of blood T cells in healthy people across ages. PCR was performed a second time for roughly 7 to 11 cycles using a sample-barcoded 5' primer and a J-beta primer mix. TCRdb used MiXCR to reprocess the 5' RACE reads, holding one entry per CDR3 protein. The profile covers approximately 350,000 distinct CDR3 sequences, with about 49% appearing a single time and 45% to 65% taken by the ten largest. The sample was blood. These receptors originate from a man in his 60s in good health.

On this clonotype itself: A much larger clone lies one base from this, so it may be a read error. This chain connects TRBV3-1 to TRBJ2-5; D remains unclear. The CDR3 loop spans 15 amino acids. V shed 0 bases and J shed 2 bases, with 10 bases lying between them. CDR1 and CDR2 (germline): LGHDT, YNNKEL (reference sequence). The CDR3 nucleotides are TGTGCCAGCAGCCAAGATGTGGGCAGACAAGAGACCCAGTACTTC. Encoded protein: CASSQDVGRQETQYF.

This chain links TRBV29-1 with TRBJ2-5; D is uncertain. CDR1 and CDR2 from the germline V gene are SQVTM and ANQGSEA. The CDR3 contains 10 residues. Between the trimmed V and J ends, which lost 4 bases and 5 bases, there was a span of 5 bases. Written as DNA, the CDR3 is TGCAGCGTTGGGGCGGAGACCCAGTACTTC. Protein sequence: CSVGAETQYF.

The sample holds many counts of this clonotype. The J gene is TRBJ2-3, the V gene TRBV4-1; D remains ambiguous. The CDR3 extends over 19 amino acids. Trimming cost V 1 base and J 0 bases, with 20 bases left between them. Germline loops: CDR1 MGHRA, CDR2 YSYEKL. The CDR3 nucleotides read TGCGCCAGCAGCCAAGCTTGGATAAGGACCGGAACTAGCACAGATACGCAGTATTTT. Its translation is CASSQAWIRTGTSTDTQYF.

The chain is built from TRBV6-5 and TRBJ2-1, with TRBD2 identical over 10 bases. The CDR3 length is 17 residues. The germline V gene encodes CDR1 MNHEY and CDR2 SVGAGI. Unmatched junction bases numbered 9, after V lost 0 bases and J lost 7 bases. Here the CDR3 reads CASSYSRFSGRGNEQFF. In nucleotides, the CDR3 is TGTGCCAGCAGTTACTCGAGGTTCAGCGGGAGGGGGAATGAGCAGTTCTTC.

This chain joins TRBV5-6 and TRBJ2-1, with TRBD1 matching over 11 bases. V trimming: 0 bases; J trimming: 8 bases; junction bases outside the gene matches: 7. Per the germline V gene, CDR1 is SGHDT and CDR2 is YYEEEE. CDR3 size: 16 residues. This CDR3 reads CASSLVGTGGQYEQFF. For the CDR3, the DNA is TGTGCCAGCAGCTTGGTGGGGACAGGGGGACAATATGAGCAGTTCTTC.

A few counts support this clonotype. The chain has TRBV4-2 and TRBJ2-4; perhaps TRBD1 as D (5 bases). The germline V gene encodes CDR1 LGHNA and CDR2 YNFKEQ. CDR3 length: 18 amino acids. Trimming removed 4 bases from V and 0 bases from J, with 19 bases in between. The CDR3 nucleotides read TGTGCCAGCAGCCCCGGGCAGGGTCAGACCCTAGCCAAAAACATTCAGTACTTC. This codes for CASSPGQGQTLAKNIQYF.

CDR3 sequence (DNA): TGTGCCAGCACCATATCAGGGACTAGCGGGAGCGCCGAGCAGTACTTC. Translating it yields CASTISGTSGSAEQYF. J is TRBJ2-5 and V is TRBV6-2 or TRBV6-3; 14 bases match TRBD2. The DNA matches TRBJ2-7 better at its end, which makes the J call doubtful. CDR1 MNHEY and CDR2 SVGEGT come from the germline V gene. The CDR3 totals 16 residues.

The gene calls are TRBV12-3 or TRBV12-4 and TRBJ2-1; D is perhaps TRBD2 (6 bases). V shed 7 bases and J shed 3 bases, with 16 bases lying between them. The CDR3 sequence is 15 residues long. CDR3 sequence: CASTRTRDFYNEQFF. The CDR3 coding sequence is TGTGCCAGCACCAGAACCCGGGACTTCTACAATGAGCAGTTCTTC.

The J gene is TRBJ1-4, the V gene TRBV12-3 or TRBV12-4, with 7 bases that match TRBD1. The CDR3 length is 14 residues. V lost 5 bases and J lost 5; bases outside the gene matches: 5. CDR3 protein: CASSPTGANEKLFF. The CDR3 nucleotides are TGTGCCAGCAGTCCTACAGGGGCGAATGAAAAACTGTTTTTT.

The sample holds a few counts of this clonotype. The chain recombines TRBV7-2 with TRBJ1-5; D is unresolved. The germline CDR1 and CDR2 sequences are SGHTA and FQGNSA. CDR3 length: 15 amino acids. V was pared by 7 bases and J by 3 bases, with 16 bases between. The CDR3 protein is CASNPGGYNNQPQHF. The CDR3 DNA follows: TGTGCCAGCAACCCGGGAGGGTATAACAATCAGCCCCAGCATTTT.

The chain carries TRBV7-2 and TRBJ2-3, with D hard to call. The germline V and J ends were trimmed by 5 bases and 2 bases, with 17 bases remaining between them. The V gene's germline CDR1 is SGHTA and CDR2 FQGNSA. This CDR3 spans 16 amino acids. CDR3 sequence: CASSRRAPSPTDTQYF. DNA of the CDR3: TGTGCCAGCAGCCGGAGAGCCCCGAGCCCCACAGATACGCAGTATTTT.

This chain joins TRBV27 and TRBJ2-7, with TRBD2 identical over 13 bases. Per germline, CDR1 MNHEY and CDR2 SMNVEV (reference sequence). CDR3 length equals 16 residues. V gave up 6 bases and J gave up 4 bases; unmatched junction bases: 9. CDR3 in amino acids: CASSRTSGRAQYEQYF. The CDR3 DNA is TGTGCCAGCAGCCGCACTAGCGGGAGGGCACAATACGAGCAGTACTTC.

Concerning this clonotype itself: Sequence at one end of the junction differs from germline and may be a read error. The chain has TRBV7-2 and TRBJ1-2; no clear D. This CDR3 has 13 residues. Germline CDR1 and CDR2: SGHTA and FQGNSA. DNA of the CDR3: TGTGTCAGCAGCTTGATGGCTAACTATGGCTACACCTTC. Its protein is CVSSLMANYGYTF. The entire variable domain, with the rest obtained from reference TRBV7-2 and TRBJ1-2, is as follows: GAGVSQSPSNKVTEKGKDVELRCDPISGHTALYWYRQSLGQGLEFLIYFQGNSAPDKSGLPSDRFSAERTGGSVSTLTIQRTQQEDSAVYLCVSSLMANYGYTFGSGTRLTVV.

The chain recombines TRBV7-2 with TRBJ2-3; 11 bases are shared with TRBD2. Germline CDR1 and CDR2: SGHTA and FQGNSA. The J segment lost 5 bases and the V segment lost 5 bases, leaving 9 bases of the junction unmatched. There are 16 residues in the CDR3. CDR3 loop: CASSPSSGGAEDTQYF. CDR3 nucleotide sequence: TGTGCCAGCAGCCCGAGTAGCGGGGGGGCGGAAGATACGCAGTATTTT.

The chain links TRBV4-1 to TRBJ2-5; weak D call: TRBD1 (6 bases). Germline V gene data show CDR1 as MGHRA and CDR2 as YSYEKL. Trimming left V 4 bases short and J 3 bases short, with 15 bases between. There are 15 residues in the CDR3. CDR3 nucleotides: TGCGCCAGCAGCCTTACCGGGACATCAAAAGAGACCCAGTACTTC. It translates to CASSLTGTSKETQYF.